The text below deals with one T cell receptor beta chain. Its specificity is unknown. This entry is derived from a study of beta chain features in type 1 diabetes. Study outcomes and limitations: Sequencing of cDNA might inflate the share of cells that strongly express TCR. The naive, central memory and Treg TCRB repertoires of patients appeared to be more similar to one another than those of healthy donors.

Isolated RNA was reverse transcribed in full, so expressed TCRB transcripts were sequenced. The table came from immunoSEQ multiplex PCR; TCRdb's copy has only in-frame clones and leaves some out. The table lists approximately 400,000 clones, less than 15% of them singletons, with roughly 0.017% in the top ten. The V and J ends lost 0 bases and 4 bases respectively, with 8 bases between them. The CDR3 extends over 13 amino acids. Germline V gives CDR1 SGHRS, CDR2 YFSETQ. This TCR was recovered from a woman aged 18 to 35 in good health. The J gene is TRBJ2-7, the V gene TRBV5-1, with D perhaps TRBD1 (6 bases). The sample taken for sequencing was naive CD4+ T cells from blood. Written as DNA, the CDR3 is TGCGCCAGCAGCTTGGACAGGGATTACGAGCAGTACTTC. This translates into CASSLDRDYEQYF.